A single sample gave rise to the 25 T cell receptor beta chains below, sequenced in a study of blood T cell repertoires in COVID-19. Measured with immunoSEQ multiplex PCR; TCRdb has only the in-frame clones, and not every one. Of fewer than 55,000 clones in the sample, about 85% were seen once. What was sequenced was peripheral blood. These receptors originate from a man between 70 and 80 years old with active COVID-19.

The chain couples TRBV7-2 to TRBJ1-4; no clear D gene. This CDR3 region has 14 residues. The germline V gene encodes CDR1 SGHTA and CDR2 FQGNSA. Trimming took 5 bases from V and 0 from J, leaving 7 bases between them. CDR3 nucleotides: TGTGCCAGCAGCACACATGCAACTAATGAAAAACTGTTTTTT. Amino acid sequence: CASSTHATNEKLFF.

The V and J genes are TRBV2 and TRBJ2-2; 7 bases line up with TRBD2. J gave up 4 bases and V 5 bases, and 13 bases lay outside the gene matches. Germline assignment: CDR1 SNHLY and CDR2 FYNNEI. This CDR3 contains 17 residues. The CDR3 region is CASSPYELAISTGELFF. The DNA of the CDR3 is TGTGCCAGCAGTCCCTACGAACTAGCGATTAGCACCGGGGAGCTGTTTTTT.

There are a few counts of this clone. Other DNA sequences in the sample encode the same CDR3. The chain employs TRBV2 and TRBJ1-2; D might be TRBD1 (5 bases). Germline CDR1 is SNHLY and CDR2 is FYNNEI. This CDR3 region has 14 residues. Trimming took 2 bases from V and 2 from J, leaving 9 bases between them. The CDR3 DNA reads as TGTGCCAGCAGTGAACTCGGGGGAAACTATGGCTACACCTTC. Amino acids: CASSELGGNYGYTF.

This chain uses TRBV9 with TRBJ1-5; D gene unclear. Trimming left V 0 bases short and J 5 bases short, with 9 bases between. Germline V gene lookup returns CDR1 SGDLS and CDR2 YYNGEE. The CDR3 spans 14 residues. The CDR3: CASSVGQADQPQHF. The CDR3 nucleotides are TGTGCCAGCAGCGTAGGGCAGGCCGATCAGCCCCAGCATTTT.

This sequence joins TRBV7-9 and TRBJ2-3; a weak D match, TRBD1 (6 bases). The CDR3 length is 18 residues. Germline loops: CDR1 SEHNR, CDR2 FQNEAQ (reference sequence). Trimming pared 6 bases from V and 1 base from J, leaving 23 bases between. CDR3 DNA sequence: TGTGCCAGCAGTTCCCCAGTCCGGGACACCAGGGGCACAGATACGCAGTATTTT. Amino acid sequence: CASSSPVRDTRGTDTQYF.

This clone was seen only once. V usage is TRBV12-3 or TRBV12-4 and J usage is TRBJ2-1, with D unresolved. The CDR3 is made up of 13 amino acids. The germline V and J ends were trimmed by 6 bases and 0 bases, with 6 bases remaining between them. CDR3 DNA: TGTGCCAGCAGGAGGAGCTCCTACAATGAGCAGTTCTTC. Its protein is CASRRSSYNEQFF.

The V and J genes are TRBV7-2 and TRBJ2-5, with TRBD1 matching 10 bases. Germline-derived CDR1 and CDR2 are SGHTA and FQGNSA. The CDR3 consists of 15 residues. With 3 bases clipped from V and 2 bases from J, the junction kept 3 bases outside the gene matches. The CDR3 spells CASSLGQGPQETQYF. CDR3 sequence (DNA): TGTGCCAGCAGCTTGGGACAGGGGCCGCAAGAGACCCAGTACTTC.

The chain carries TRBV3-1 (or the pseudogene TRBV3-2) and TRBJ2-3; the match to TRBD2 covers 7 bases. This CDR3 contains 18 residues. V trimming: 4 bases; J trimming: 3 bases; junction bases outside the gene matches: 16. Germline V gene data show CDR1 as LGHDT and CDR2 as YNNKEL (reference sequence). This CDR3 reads CASSLGLRSSYLTDTQYF. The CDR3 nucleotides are TGTGCCAGCAGCCTGGGACTACGATCCAGCTACTTGACAGATACGCAGTATTTT.

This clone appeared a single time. The CDR3, as DNA: TGTGCCAGCAGCCAGGGCAGGGGTGAGACCCAGTACTTC. As protein: CASSQGRGETQYF. The chain links TRBV16 to TRBJ2-5; D is perhaps TRBD1 (6 bases). The CDR3 spans 13 residues. Germline V gene lookup returns CDR1 KGHSY and CDR2 FQNENV. Between the trimmed V and J ends, which lost 3 bases and 5 bases, there was a span of 10 bases.

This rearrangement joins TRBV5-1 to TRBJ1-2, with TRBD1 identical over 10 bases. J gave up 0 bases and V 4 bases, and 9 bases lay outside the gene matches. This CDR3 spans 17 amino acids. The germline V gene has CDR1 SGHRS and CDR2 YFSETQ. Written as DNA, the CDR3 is TGCGCCAGCAGCCAAAGGGACAGGGGTTTTGCTAACTATGGCTACACCTTC. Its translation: CASSQRDRGFANYGYTF.

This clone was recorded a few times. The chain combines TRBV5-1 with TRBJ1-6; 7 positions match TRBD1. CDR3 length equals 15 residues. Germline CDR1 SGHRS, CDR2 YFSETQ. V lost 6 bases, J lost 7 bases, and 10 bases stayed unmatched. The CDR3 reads CASTSTEGANSPLHF. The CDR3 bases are TGCGCCAGCACATCCACCGAGGGGGCGAATTCACCCCTCCACTTT.

This CDR3 is CASSPAGSNEQYF. Written as DNA, the CDR3 is TGTGCCAGCAGTCCCGCAGGAAGCAACGAGCAGTACTTC. This chain connects TRBV27 to TRBJ2-7, with no clear D. Germline assignment: CDR1 MNHEY and CDR2 SMNVEV (reference sequence). This CDR3 comprises 13 residues. Trimming took off 5 bases at V and 5 bases at J, with 13 bases between the two ends.

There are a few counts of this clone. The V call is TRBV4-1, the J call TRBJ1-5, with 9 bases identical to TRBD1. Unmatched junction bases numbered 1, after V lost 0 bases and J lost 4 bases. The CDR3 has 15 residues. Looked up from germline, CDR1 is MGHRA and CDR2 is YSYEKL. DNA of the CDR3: TGCGCCAGCAGCCAAGATGGACAGGGGAATCAGCCCCAGCATTTT. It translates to CASSQDGQGNQPQHF.

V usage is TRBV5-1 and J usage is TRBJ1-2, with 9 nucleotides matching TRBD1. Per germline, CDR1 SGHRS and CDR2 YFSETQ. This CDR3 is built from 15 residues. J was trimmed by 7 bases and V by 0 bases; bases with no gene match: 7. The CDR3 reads CASSLVGDREAGYTF. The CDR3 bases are TGCGCCAGCAGCTTGGTTGGGGACAGGGAGGCTGGCTACACCTTC.

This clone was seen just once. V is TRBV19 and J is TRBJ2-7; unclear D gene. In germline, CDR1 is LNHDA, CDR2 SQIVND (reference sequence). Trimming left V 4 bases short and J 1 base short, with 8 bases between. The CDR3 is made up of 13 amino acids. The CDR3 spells CASSRPQSYEQYF. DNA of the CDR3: TGTGCCAGTAGTAGGCCACAGTCCTACGAGCAGTACTTC.

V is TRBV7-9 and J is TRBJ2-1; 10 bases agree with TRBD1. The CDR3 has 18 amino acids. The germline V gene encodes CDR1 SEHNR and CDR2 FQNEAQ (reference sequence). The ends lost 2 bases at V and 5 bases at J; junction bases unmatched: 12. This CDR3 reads CASSLSGIGTGANNEQFF. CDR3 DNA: TGTGCCAGCAGCTTAAGCGGTATAGGGACAGGGGCAAACAATGAGCAGTTCTTC. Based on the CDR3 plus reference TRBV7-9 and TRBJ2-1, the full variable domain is DTGVSQNPRHKITKRGQNVTFRCDPISEHNRLYWYRQTLGQGPEFLTYFQNEAQLEKSRLLSDRFSAERPKGSFSTLEIQRTEQGDSAMYLCASSLSGIGTGANNEQFFGPGTRLTVL.

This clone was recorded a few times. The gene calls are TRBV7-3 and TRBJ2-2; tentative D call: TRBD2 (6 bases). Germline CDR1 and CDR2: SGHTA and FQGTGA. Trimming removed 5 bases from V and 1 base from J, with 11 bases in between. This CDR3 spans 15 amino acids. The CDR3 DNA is TGTGCCAGCAGCGACGGAGGGAAGAACACCGGGGAGCTGTTTTTT. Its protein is CASSDGGKNTGELFF. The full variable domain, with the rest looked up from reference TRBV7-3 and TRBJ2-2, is GAGVSQTPSNKVTEKGKYVELRCDPISGHTALYWYRQSLGQGPEFLIYFQGTGAADDSGLPNDRFFAVRPEGSVSTLKIQRTERGDSAVYLCASSDGGKNTGELFFGEGSRLTVL.

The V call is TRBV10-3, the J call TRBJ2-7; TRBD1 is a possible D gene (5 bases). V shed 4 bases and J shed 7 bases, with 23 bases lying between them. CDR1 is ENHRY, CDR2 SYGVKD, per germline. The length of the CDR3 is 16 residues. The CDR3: CAISGGGAGSMLEQYF. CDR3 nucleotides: TGTGCCATCAGTGGAGGTGGGGCAGGTAGTATGTTGGAGCAGTACTTC.

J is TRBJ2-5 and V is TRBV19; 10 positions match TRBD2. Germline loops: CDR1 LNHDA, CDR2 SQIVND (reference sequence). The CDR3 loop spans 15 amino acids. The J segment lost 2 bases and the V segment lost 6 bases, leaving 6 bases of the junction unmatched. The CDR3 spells CASRRTSGAQETQYF. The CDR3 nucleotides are TGTGCCAGTAGAAGGACTAGCGGAGCTCAAGAGACCCAGTACTTC.

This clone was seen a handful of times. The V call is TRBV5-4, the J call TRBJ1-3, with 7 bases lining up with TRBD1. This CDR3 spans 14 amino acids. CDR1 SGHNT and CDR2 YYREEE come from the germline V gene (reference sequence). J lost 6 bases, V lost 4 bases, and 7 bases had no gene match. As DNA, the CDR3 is TGTGCCAGCAGCCATGACAGGGAAGTAAACACCATATATTTT. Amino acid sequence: CASSHDREVNTIYF.

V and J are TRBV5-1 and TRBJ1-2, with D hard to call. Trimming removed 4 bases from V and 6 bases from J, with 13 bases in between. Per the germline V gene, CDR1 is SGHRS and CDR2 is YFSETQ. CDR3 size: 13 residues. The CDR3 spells CASSADGEDGYTF. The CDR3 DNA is TGCGCCAGCAGCGCCGACGGGGAAGATGGCTACACCTTC.

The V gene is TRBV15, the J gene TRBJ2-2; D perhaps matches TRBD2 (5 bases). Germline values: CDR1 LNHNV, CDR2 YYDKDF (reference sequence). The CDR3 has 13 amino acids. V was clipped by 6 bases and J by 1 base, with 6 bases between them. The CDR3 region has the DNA TGTGCCACCAGTGGAGGGAACACCGGGGAGCTGTTTTTT. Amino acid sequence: CATSGGNTGELFF.

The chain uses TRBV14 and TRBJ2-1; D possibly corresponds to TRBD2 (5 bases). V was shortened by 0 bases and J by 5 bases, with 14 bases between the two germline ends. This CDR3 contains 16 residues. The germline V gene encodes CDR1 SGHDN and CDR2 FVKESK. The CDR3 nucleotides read TGTGCCAGCAGCCAAGATCGGCTAGCTCCCCACAATGAGCAGTTCTTC. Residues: CASSQDRLAPHNEQFF. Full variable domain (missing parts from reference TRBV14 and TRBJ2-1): EAGVTQFPSHSVIEKGQTVTLRCDPISGHDNLYWYRRVMGKEIKFLLHFVKESKQDESGMPNNRFLAERTGGTYSTLKVQPAELEDSGVYFCASSQDRLAPHNEQFFGPGTRLTVL.

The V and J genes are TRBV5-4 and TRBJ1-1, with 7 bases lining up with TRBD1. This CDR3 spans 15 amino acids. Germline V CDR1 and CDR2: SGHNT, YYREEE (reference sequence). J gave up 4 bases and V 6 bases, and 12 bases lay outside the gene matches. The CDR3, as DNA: TGTGCCAGCACCAGGGACAGCTCTTTGGGCACTGAAGCTTTCTTT. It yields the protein CASTRDSSLGTEAFF.

The CDR3 region has the DNA TGCGCCAGCAGCCAAGTCTTAAGGACTCGGACTGAAGCTTTCTTT. This gives the protein CASSQVLRTRTEAFF. The chain carries TRBV4-1 and TRBJ1-1; no clear D. V shed 1 base and J shed 5 bases, with 14 bases lying between them. Germline V gives CDR1 MGHRA, CDR2 YSYEKL. The CDR3 is 15 amino acids.